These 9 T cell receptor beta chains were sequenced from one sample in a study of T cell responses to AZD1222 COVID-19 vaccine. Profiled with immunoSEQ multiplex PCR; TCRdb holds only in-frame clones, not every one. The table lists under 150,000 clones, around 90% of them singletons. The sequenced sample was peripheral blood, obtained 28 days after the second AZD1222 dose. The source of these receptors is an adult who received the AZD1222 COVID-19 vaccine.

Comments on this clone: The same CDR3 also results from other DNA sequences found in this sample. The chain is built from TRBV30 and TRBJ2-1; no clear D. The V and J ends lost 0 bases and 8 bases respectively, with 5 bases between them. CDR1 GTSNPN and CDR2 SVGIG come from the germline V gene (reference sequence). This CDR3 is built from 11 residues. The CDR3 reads CAWSVSDEQFF. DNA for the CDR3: TGTGCCTGGAGTGTAAGTGATGAGCAGTTCTTC.

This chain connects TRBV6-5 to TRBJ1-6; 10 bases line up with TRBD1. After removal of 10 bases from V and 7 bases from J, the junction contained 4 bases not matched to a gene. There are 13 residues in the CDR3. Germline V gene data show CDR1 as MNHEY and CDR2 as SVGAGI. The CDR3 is CATQDRGNSPLHF. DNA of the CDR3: TGTGCCACCCAGGACAGGGGGAATTCACCCCTCCACTTT.

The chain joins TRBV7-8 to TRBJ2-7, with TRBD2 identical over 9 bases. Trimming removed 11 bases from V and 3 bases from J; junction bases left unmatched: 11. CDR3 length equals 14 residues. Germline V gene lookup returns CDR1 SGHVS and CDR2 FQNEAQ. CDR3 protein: CARGVERGDYEQYV. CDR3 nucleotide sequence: TGTGCCCGGGGAGTGGAGCGGGGGGACTACGAGCAGTACGTC.

The CDR3 DNA is TGCGCCAGCAGCCCCGGGACAGCTAATGAAAAACTGTTTTTT. This codes for CASSPGTANEKLFF. This chain uses TRBV5-1 with TRBJ1-4, with 7 bases fitting TRBD1. Unmatched junction bases numbered 3, after V lost 4 bases and J lost 3 bases. The CDR3 is 14 residues long. The germline gives CDR1 SGHRS, CDR2 YFSETQ.

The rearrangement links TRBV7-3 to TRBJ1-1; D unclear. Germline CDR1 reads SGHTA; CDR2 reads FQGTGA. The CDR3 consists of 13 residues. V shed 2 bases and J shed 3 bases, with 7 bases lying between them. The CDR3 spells CASSLQRDTEAFF. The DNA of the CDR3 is TGTGCCAGCAGCTTACAGAGGGACACTGAAGCTTTCTTT.

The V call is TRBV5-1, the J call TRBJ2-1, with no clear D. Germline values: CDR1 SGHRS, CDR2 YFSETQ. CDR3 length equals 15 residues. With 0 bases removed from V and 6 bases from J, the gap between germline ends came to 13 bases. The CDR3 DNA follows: TGCGCCAGCAGCTTGGGTATAGGGATGGGCAATGAGCAGTTCTTC. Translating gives CASSLGIGMGNEQFF. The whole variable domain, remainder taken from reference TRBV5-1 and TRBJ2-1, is KAGVTQTPRYLIKTRGQQVTLSCSPISGHRSVSWYQQTPGQGLQFLFEYFSETQRNKGNFPGRFSGRQFSNSRSEMNVSTLELGDSALYLCASSLGIGMGNEQFFGPGTRLTVL.

CDR3 amino acids: CASSRTGLIEQFF. The CDR3 nucleotides are TGTGCCAGCAGTAGGACAGGCCTTATTGAGCAGTTCTTC. The V gene is TRBV6-6, the J gene TRBJ2-1; TRBD1 matches at 7 bases. CDR1 and CDR2 (germline): MNHNY, SVGAGI (reference sequence). J was trimmed by 9 bases and V by 5 bases; bases with no gene match: 7. CDR3 length: 13 amino acids.

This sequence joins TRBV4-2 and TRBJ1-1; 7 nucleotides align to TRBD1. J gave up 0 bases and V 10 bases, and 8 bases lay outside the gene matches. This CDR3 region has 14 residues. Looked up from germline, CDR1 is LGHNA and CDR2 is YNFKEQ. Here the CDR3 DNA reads TGTGCCACCCGACAGGGTCCCATGAACACTGAAGCTTTCTTT. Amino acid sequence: CATRQGPMNTEAFF.

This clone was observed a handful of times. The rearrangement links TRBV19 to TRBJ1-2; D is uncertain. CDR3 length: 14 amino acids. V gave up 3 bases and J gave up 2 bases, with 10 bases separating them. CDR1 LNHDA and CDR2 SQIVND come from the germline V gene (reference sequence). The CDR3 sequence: CASSIVGINYGYTF. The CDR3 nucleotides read TGTGCCAGTAGTATCGTGGGGATAAACTATGGCTACACCTTC.